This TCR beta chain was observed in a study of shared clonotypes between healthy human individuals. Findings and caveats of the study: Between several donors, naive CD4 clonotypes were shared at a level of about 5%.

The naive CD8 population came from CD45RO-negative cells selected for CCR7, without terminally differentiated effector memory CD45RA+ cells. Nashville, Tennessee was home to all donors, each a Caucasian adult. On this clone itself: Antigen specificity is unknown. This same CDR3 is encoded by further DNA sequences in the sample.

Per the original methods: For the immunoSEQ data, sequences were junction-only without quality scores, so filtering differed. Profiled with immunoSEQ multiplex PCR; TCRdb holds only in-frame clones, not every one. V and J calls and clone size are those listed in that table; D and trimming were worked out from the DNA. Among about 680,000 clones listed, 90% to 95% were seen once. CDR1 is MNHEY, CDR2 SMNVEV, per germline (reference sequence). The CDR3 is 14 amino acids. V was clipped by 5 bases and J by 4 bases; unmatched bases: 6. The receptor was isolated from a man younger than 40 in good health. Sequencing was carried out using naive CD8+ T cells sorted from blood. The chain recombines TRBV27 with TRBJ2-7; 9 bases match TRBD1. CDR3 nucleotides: TGTGCCAGCAGTCATGGGACAGGGTCGTACGAGCAGTACTTC. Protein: CASSHGTGSYEQYF.